This T cell receptor (beta chain) stems from a study of T-cell memory formation after mild COVID-19 (TCRdb year 2021). For the study in its entirety: Most TCR sequence clusters were specific to one of the two donors. The cohort comprised two young, previously healthy adult volunteers, one female and one male. T-cell clones expanding and contracting after mild COVID-19 in a couple of donors were tracked by longitudinal TCRalpha and TCRbeta repertoire sequencing.

From a lookup of the germline V gene, CDR1 and CDR2 are SGHTA and FQGTGA. The CDR3 goes from the cysteine to the phenylalanine over 16 residues. Of all the DNA, just the CDR3 is kept, 48 bases in frame from base 1. The V end gives up 4 bases and the J end 10 bases, leaving 7 bases in the junction not matched to a gene. This clonotype was observed a handful of times. Its antigen remains undetermined. Qualities for individual bases were not recorded, and no much larger clone is one base off. Data came from an Illumina NovaSeq 6000. TCRalpha and TCRbeta cDNA libraries were built by 5'RACE with constant-segment primers, adding sample barcodes and unique molecular identifiers. Trizol reagent was used to extract RNA from every sample. Libraries were amplified in two PCR steps, with a second sample barcode and Illumina TruSeq adapters added in the second step. Sequencing of the libraries was done on an Illumina NovaSeq, producing 2 x 150 bp paired-end reads. On the authors' methods: Reads were demultiplexed and collapsed into UMI-guided consensus sequences with migec v1.2.7. With mixcr v2.1.11, UMI consensuses were aligned to TRA and TRB V and J templates and assembled into clonotypes. A clonotype was counted as expanded or contracted only when both edgeR and NoisET called the clonotype significant, with the noise models trained on biological replicates. For edgeR calls, the cutoffs were a false discovery rate-adjusted p below 0.01 and a log2 fold-change threshold of 1. As an exploratory analysis of dynamics, PCA with hierarchical clustering was applied to max-normalized trajectories of the 1000 most abundant clonotypes. Each responding clone was given a CD4 or CD8 phenotype based on the CD4+ and CD8+ repertoires, which had been sequenced separately. TCRdb ran its own pipeline on the public reads, namely fastp trimming at Q25 and MiXCR clone calling, and kept in-frame beta chains. Under each unique CDR3 protein, matching rows form one entry showing the most common genes and DNA. The authors' filters were not applied to this entry. For this sample the table gives over 150,000 distinct CDR3 sequences, of which 20% to 25% were detected only once. The ten largest make up roughly 23% of the sample.

Results and caveats for the whole study, not just this receptor: Whether the second-wave clones peaking on day 37 were SARS-CoV-2 specific was not confirmed. Clones contracting from day 15 to 85 had balanced CD4/CD8 phenotypes, while a second wave expanding from day 15 to 37 was biased towards CD4+. Contracting CD4+ clones appeared mostly in the CM and EM memory subsets, whereas CD8+ clones were enriched in EMRA. The study covered only a couple of mild cases, and larger cohorts including severe cases with pre-infection samples were considered necessary. The detection of some responding clones in pre-infection memory suggests that pre-existing cross-reactive memory T cells joined the SARS-CoV-2 response.

Ficoll-Paque density gradient centrifugation was used to isolate PBMCs. The specimen sequenced was PBMCs or a T cell subset sorted from them (not recorded which). This TCR was sampled from an adult woman who had mild COVID-19 (a few samples of this study predate the infection). The sample titles of this study are shuffled in the database, so cell type and time point are left out; the donor was told from shared clones. The rearrangement joined TRBV7-3 to TRBJ2-1; TRBD2 agrees with 16 junctional bases. At the DNA level, the sequence is TGTGCCAGCAGCTCCCTACCGGGACTAGCGGGAGGGGAGCAGTTCTTC. Translation gives CASSSLPGLAGGEQFF.